This T cell receptor (beta chain) was identified during a study of tumor and adjacent non-tumor tissue in lung cancer. On the study more broadly: Patients comprised some eleven adenocarcinoma, a couple of squamous cell carcinoma and 1 small cell lung cancer. Study-wide findings and caveats: TCR diversity was significantly greater in tumor than normal lung tissue.

Three rounds of nested PCR, following a modified ARM-PCR protocol, produced the TCRbeta library. Each CDR3 protein is one row after TCRdb ran MiXCR on the multiplex PCR reads. Here the sample spans fewer than 90,000 distinct CDR3 sequences, 75% to 85% being singletons. RNA was extracted from bulk tissue without any cell sorting. More than 3 cm separated this lung sample from the edge of the tumor. Chemotherapy-naive patients with new lung cancer underwent thoracic surgery in China, August–late 2014. The length of the CDR3 is 16 residues. The germline gives CDR1 SGHAT, CDR2 FQNNGV. Details on this clonotype: Antigen: not known. Since no conserved phenylalanine or tryptophan closes the CDR3, a read error is the likely cause.

This TCR was sampled from a woman aged 45-60 years with non-small cell lung cancer. The chain has TRBV11-2 and TRBJ2-1, with 9 bases that match TRBD1. Material: distant non-tumor lung tissue. CDR3 region: CAISLEAGQGINEQFL. DNA for the CDR3: TGTGCCATCAGCTTAGAGGCGGGACAGGGTATAAATGAGCAGTTCTTA.